This T cell receptor (beta chain) was profiled in a study of shared clonotypes between healthy human individuals. Study-level findings and limits: Among a handful of donors, around 5% of naive CD4 clonotypes were found in common. Memory subsets had estimated richness that was generally smaller than that of naive subsets.

Splitting the CD4+ cells yielded a CD45RA+ naive subset and a CD45RA-negative memory subset. The germline V gene has CDR1 SGHAT and CDR2 FQDESV (reference sequence). This CDR3 contains 15 residues. V shed 1 base, J shed 4 bases, and the junction held 3 bases outside the gene matches. Researchers ran the assay at a deep level. The protocol was immunoSEQ multiplex PCR, while the TCRdb copy is restricted to in-frame clones and leaves out a portion. The sample shows about 770,000 clones, 72% of them seen only once. For this clone: Its antigen remains unidentified.

Specimen: memory CD4+ T cells sorted from blood. Subset given: CD45RA-negative fraction. This receptor was taken from a woman in her 30s in good health. The rearrangement links TRBV11-1 to TRBJ2-1; 8 nucleotides agree with TRBD1. The chain's CDR3 is CASSLDGTGYNEQFF. The CDR3 DNA sequence: TGTGCCAGCAGCTTAGATGGGACAGGTTACAATGAGCAGTTCTTC.